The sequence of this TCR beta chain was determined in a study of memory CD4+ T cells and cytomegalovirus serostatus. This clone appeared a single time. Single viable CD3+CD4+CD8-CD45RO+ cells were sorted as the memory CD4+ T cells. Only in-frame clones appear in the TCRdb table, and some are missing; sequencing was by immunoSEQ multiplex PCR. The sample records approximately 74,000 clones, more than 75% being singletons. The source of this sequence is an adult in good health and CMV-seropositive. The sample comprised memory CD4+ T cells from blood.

The CDR3 spells CAWSTGTGFYEQYF. The DNA of the CDR3 is TGTGCCTGGAGTACCGGGACAGGTTTCTACGAGCAGTACTTC. The chain joins TRBV30 to TRBJ2-7; 8 bases fit TRBD1. Trimming cost V 2 bases and J 3 bases; bases outside gene matches: 6. The CDR3 runs 14 residues. Germline assignment: CDR1 GTSNPN and CDR2 SVGIG (reference sequence).